A single TCR beta chain is shown here with its context. Its antigen remains unidentified. The junction departs from the called germline gene at one end, perhaps through a read error. The CDR3 sequence is 15 residues long. Germline loops: CDR1 SEHNR, CDR2 FQNEAQ (reference sequence). The entry originates in a study of cytomegalovirus exposure and HLA in healthy donors. Study-level results: Earlier findings revealed that most TCR beta V segments proved productive either about 87% or about 30% of the time.

Amplification used 60 Vbeta primers and 13 Jbeta primers. Profiling relied on immunoSEQ multiplex PCR, and the TCRdb table lists in-frame clones only, not all of them. The sample lists 120,000 to 150,000 clones; 78% were seen once. The sample taken for sequencing was PBMCs. The chain employs TRBV7-9 and TRBJ2-2; TRBD2 aligns across 7 bases. This receptor was taken from a man aged 35-49 years in good health and CMV-seropositive. The CDR3 loop reads CSSDLAVENTGELFF. CDR3 nucleotide sequence: TGTTCCAGCGATCTAGCGGTTGAGAACACCGGGGAGCTGTTTTTT.